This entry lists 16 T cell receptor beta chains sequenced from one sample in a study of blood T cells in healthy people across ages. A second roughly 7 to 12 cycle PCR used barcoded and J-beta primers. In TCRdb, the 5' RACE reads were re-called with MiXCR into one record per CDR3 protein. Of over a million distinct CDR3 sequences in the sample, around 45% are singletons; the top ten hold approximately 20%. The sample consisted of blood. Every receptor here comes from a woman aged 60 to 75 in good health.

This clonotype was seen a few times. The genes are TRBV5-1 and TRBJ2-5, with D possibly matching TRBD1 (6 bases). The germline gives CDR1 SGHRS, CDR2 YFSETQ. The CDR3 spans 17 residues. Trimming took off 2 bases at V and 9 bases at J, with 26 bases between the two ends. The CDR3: CASSLPARAGASKPQYF. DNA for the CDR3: TGCGCCAGCAGCTTACCAGCGCGGGCAGGGGCGAGTAAGCCCCAGTACTTC.

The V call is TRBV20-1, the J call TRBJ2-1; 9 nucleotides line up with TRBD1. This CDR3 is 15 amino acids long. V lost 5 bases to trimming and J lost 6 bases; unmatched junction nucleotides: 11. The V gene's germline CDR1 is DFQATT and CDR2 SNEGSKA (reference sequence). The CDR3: CSALSGTGMSNEQFF. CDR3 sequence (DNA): TGCAGTGCTCTCTCCGGGACAGGGATGAGCAATGAGCAGTTCTTC.

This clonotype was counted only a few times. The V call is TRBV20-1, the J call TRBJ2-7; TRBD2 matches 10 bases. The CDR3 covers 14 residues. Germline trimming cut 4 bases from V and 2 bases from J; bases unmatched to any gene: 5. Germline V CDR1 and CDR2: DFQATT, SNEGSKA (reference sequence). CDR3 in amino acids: CSATRTSGTYEQYF. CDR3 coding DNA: TGCAGTGCTACTAGGACTAGCGGAACCTACGAGCAGTACTTC.

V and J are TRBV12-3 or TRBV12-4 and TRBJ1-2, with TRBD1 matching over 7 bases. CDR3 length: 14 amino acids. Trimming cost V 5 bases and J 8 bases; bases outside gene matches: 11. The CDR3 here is CASSEQGTQGGYTF. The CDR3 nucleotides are TGTGCCAGCAGTGAACAGGGAACACAGGGGGGCTACACCTTC.

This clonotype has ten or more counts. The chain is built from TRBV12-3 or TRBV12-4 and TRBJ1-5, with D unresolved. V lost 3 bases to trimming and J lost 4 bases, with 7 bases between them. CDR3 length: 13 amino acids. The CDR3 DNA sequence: TGTGCCAGCAGTTTGGCAGAGAATCAGCCCCAGCATTTT. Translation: CASSLAENQPQHF.

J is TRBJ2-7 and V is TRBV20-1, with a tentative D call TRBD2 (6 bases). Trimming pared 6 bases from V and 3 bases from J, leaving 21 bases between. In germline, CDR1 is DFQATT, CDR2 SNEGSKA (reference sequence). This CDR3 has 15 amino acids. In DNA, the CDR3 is TGCAGTGCCCCCCGGGCGGGGTTTGGTTTCTACGAGCAGTACTTC. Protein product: CSAPRAGFGFYEQYF.

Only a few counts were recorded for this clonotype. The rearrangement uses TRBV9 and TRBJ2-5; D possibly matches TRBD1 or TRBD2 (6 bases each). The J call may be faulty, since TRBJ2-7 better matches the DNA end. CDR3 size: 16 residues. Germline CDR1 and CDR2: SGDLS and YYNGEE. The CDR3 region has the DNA TGTGCCAGCAGCACCAACGGGGGCCTTGGGTTCAACGAGCAGTACTTC. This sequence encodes CASSTNGGLGFNEQYF.

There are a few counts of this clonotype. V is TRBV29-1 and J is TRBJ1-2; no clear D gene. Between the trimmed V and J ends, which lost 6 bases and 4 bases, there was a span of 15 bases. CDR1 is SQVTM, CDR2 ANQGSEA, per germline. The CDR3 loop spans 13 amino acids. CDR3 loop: CSVEALVGYGYTF. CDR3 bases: TGCAGCGTGGAGGCTTTAGTGGGCTATGGCTACACCTTC.

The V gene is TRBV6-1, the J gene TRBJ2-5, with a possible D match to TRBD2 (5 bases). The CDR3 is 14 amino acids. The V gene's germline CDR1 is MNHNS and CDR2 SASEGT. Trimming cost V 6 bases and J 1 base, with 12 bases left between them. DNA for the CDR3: TGTGCCAGCAGGGCCTTGGGAGTCCAAGAGACCCAGTACTTC. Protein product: CASRALGVQETQYF.

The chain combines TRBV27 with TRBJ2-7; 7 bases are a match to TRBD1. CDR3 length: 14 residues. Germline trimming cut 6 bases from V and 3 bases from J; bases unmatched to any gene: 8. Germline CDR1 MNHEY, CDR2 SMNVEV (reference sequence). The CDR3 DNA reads TGTGCCAGCAGCCGAACAGGGGTAGTCTACGAGCAGTACTTC. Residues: CASSRTGVVYEQYF.

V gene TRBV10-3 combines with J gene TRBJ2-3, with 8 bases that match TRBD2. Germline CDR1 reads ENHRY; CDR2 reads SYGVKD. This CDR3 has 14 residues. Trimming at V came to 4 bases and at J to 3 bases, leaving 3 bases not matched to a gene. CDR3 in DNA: TGTGCCATCAGTGCCGCTAGCGGGACAGATACGCAGTATTTT. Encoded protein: CAISAASGTDTQYF.

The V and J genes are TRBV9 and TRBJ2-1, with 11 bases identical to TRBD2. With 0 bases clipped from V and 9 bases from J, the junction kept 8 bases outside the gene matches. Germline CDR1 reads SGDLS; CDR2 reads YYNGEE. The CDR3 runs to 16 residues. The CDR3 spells CASSVATSGSGSEQFF. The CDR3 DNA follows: TGTGCCAGCAGCGTAGCAACTAGCGGGAGTGGGAGTGAGCAGTTCTTC.

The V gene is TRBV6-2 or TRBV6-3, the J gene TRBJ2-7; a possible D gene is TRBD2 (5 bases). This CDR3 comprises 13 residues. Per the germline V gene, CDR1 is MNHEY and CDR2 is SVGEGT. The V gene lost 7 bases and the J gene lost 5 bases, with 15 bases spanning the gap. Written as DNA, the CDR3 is TGTGCCAGCAACAACCCCCTGAGGGACGAGCAGTACTTC. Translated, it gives CASNNPLRDEQYF.

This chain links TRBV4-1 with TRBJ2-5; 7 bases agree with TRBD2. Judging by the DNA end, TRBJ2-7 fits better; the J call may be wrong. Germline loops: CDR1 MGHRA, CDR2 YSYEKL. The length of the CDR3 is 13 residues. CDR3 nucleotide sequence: TGCGCCAGCAGCCAAGCGAGCGGGGCCGAGCAGTACTTC. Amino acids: CASSQASGAEQYF.

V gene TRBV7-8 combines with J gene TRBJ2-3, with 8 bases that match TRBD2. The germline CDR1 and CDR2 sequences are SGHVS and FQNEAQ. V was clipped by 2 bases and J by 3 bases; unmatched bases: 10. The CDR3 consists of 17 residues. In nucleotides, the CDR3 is TGTGCCAGCAGCTTACGCTTCGGGAGGGCCGGGACAGATACGCAGTATTTT. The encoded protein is CASSLRFGRAGTDTQYF. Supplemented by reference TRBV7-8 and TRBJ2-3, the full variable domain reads GAGVSQSPRYKVAKRGQDVALRCDPISGHVSLFWYQQALGQGPEFLTYFQNEAQLDKSGLPSDRFFAERPEGSVSTLKIQRTQQEDSAVYLCASSLRFGRAGTDTQYFGPGTRLTVL.

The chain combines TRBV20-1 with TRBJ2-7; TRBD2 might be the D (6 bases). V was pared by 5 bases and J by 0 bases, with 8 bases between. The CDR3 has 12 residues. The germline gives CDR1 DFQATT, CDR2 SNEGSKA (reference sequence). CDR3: CSAGDFSYEQYF. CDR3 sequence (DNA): TGCAGTGCTGGGGACTTCTCCTACGAGCAGTACTTC.